These 32 T cell receptor beta chains came from one sample sequenced in a study of vaccination and CD4 T cells after COVID-19. Antigens of these TCRs are unknown. Sequenced with the Oncomine TCR Beta short-read assay was DNA taken from cultured CD4+ T cells. TCRdb re-called the PCR reads through MiXCR, storing one row per CDR3 protein. This table holds 20,000 to 30,000 distinct CDR3 sequences, less than 50% found once. The treatment was: roughly 11-day PBMC culture with coronavirus spike peptide pools or control peptides (ViraFEST assay). Sequences were obtained from CD4+ T cells from blood, cultured in vitro. The receptors derive from a human donor who had recovered from COVID-19.

The V gene is TRBV19, the J gene TRBJ2-2; TRBD1 matches 11 bases. This CDR3 has 15 residues. The trim removed 7 bases at V and 5 bases at J, leaving 6 bases unmatched. The germline V gene encodes CDR1 LNHDA and CDR2 SQIVND (reference sequence). The CDR3 sequence: CASMRTGGNTGELFF. Written as DNA, the CDR3 is TGTGCCAGTATGAGGACAGGGGGCAATACCGGGGAGCTGTTTTTT.

This clonotype was detected only a few times. The chain links TRBV2 to TRBJ2-2; D is tentatively TRBD1 or TRBD2 (5 bases each). The CDR3 contains 14 residues. The germline gives CDR1 SNHLY, CDR2 FYNNEI. The V and J ends lost 3 bases and 8 bases respectively, with 13 bases between them. The CDR3 sequence is CASSEGDLYGELFF. The CDR3 region has the DNA TGTGCCAGCAGTGAGGGGGACCTATATGGGGAGCTGTTTTTT. Using reference TRBV2 and TRBJ2-2 for the parts outside the CDR3, the full variable domain is EPEVTQTPSHQVTQMGQEVILRCVPISNHLYFYWYRQILGQKVEFLVSFYNNEISEKSEIFDDQFSVERPDGSNFTLKIRSTKLEDSAMYFCASSEGDLYGELFFGEGSRLTVL.

The chain employs TRBV7-6 and TRBJ2-7, with unresolved D. From germline, CDR1 is SGHVS and CDR2 FNYEAQ. With 0 bases removed from V and 1 base from J, the gap between germline ends came to 7 bases. This CDR3 has 14 amino acids. The CDR3 DNA follows: TGTGCCAGCAGCTTAGCGGCAGGTTCCTACGAGCAGTACTTC. Its protein product is CASSLAAGSYEQYF.

There are a few counts of this clonotype. The CDR3 region is CASSGERETQYF. The CDR3 DNA reads as TGTGCCAGCAGTGGTGAAAGAGAGACCCAGTACTTC. The chain joins TRBV2 to TRBJ2-5; D not certain. CDR1 and CDR2 (germline): SNHLY, FYNNEI. V dropped 4 bases and J dropped 4 bases, with 7 bases sitting between them. CDR3 size: 12 residues. Complete variable domain (other parts from reference TRBV2 and TRBJ2-5): EPEVTQTPSHQVTQMGQEVILRCVPISNHLYFYWYRQILGQKVEFLVSFYNNEISEKSEIFDDQFSVERPDGSNFTLKIRSTKLEDSAMYFCASSGERETQYFGPGTRLLVL.

The V call is TRBV7-9, the J call TRBJ2-3, with 9 bases matching TRBD2. The CDR3 length is 14 residues. Per germline, CDR1 SEHNR and CDR2 FQNEAQ (reference sequence). With V trimmed by 3 bases and J by 5 bases, 3 bases remained unmatched. The CDR3 DNA reads TGTGCCAGCAGCTTGCGGGGGGGCCAAGATACGCAGTATTTT. It translates to CASSLRGGQDTQYF.

The gene calls are TRBV7-9 and TRBJ2-5; no reliable D call. Germline-derived CDR1 and CDR2 are SEHNR and FQNEAQ (reference sequence). The CDR3 covers 11 residues. V was shortened by 6 bases and J by 0 bases, with 2 bases between the two germline ends. CDR3 sequence: CASRYQETQYF. For the CDR3, the DNA is TGTGCCAGCAGGTACCAAGAGACCCAGTACTTC.

J is TRBJ1-6 and V is TRBV2; 7 nucleotides match TRBD1. Germline-derived CDR1 and CDR2 are SNHLY and FYNNEI. The CDR3 runs to 13 residues. V was clipped by 0 bases and J by 18 bases; unmatched bases: 8. The CDR3 here is CASSEAGGQPSHF. As DNA, the CDR3 is TGTGCCAGCAGTGAAGCCGGGGGACAGCCTTCCCACTTT.

This clonotype was counted a single time. The junction and the germline gene differ at one end; a read error may be behind it. The chain links TRBV7-9 to TRBJ2-3; D gene ambiguous. The CDR3 has 17 residues. Germline V lookup: CDR1 SEHNR, CDR2 FQNEAQ (reference sequence). CDR3 sequence: CASSSPAGSLSIDTQYF. The DNA of the CDR3 is TGTGCCAGCAGCTCCCCCGCAGGCTCCCTTAGCATAGATACGCAGTATTTT.

In its sample, this clonotype ranks as hyperexpanded. The rearrangement uses TRBV2 and TRBJ1-2; no reliable D call. Trimming removed 4 bases at V and 4 bases at J, with 16 bases between. The CDR3 consists of 15 residues. Germline CDR1 is SNHLY and CDR2 is FYNNEI. The CDR3: CASSGDGSAIYGYTF. DNA for the CDR3: TGTGCCAGCAGTGGAGACGGAAGCGCAATCTATGGCTACACCTTC.

The CDR3 region is CASSYSGRGGYGYTF. CDR3 sequence (DNA): TGTGCCAGCAGTTACTCTGGCAGGGGGGGATATGGCTACACCTTC. The chain recombines TRBV6-5 with TRBJ1-2; 7 nucleotides agree with TRBD1. The length of the CDR3 is 15 residues. Losses at the gene ends were 0 bases for V and 5 bases for J; bases not matched to a gene: 6. Looked up from germline, CDR1 is MNHEY and CDR2 is SVGAGI.

This chain uses TRBV7-2 with TRBJ2-7; 8 nucleotides match TRBD2. V lost 6 bases to trimming and J lost 5 bases; unmatched junction nucleotides: 9. The length of the CDR3 is 14 residues. CDR1 is SGHTA and CDR2 is FQGNSA in the germline V gene. CDR3 in DNA: TGTGCCAGCAGGGGAGCGGGAGTTCTAAACGAGCAGTACTTC. It yields the protein CASRGAGVLNEQYF.

This rearrangement joins TRBV27 to TRBJ1-2; TRBD1 matches at 11 bases. The CDR3 runs 16 residues. From germline, CDR1 is MNHEY and CDR2 SMNVEV (reference sequence). With 2 bases clipped from V and 4 bases from J, the junction kept 6 bases outside the gene matches. The CDR3 DNA reads TGTGCCAGCAGTTTACAATGGACAGGGGGCTTCTATGGCTACACCTTC. Translating it yields CASSLQWTGGFYGYTF.

This clonotype was observed a few times. The V and J genes are TRBV20-1 and TRBJ2-1; TRBD2 aligns across 8 bases. The CDR3 covers 15 residues. The ends lost 0 bases at V and 6 bases at J; junction bases unmatched: 7. Germline CDR1 and CDR2: DFQATT and SNEGSKA (reference sequence). CDR3 in amino acids: CSARDSGTLTNEQFF. DNA of the CDR3: TGCAGTGCTAGAGATAGCGGGACTTTGACCAATGAGCAGTTCTTC.

The sample holds one count of this clonotype. The gene calls are TRBV7-9 and TRBJ2-3; D remains unclear. The CDR3 sequence is 14 residues long. From germline, CDR1 is SEHNR and CDR2 FQNEAQ (reference sequence). V shed 7 bases and J shed 0 bases, with 11 bases lying between them. DNA for the CDR3: TGTGCCAGCAACAGATGGGCCAGCACAGATACGCAGTATTTT. It codes for CASNRWASTDTQYF. Filled out from reference TRBV7-9 and TRBJ2-3, the complete variable domain reads DTGVSQNPRHKITKRGQNVTFRCDPISEHNRLYWYRQTLGQGPEFLTYFQNEAQLEKSRLLSDRFSAERPKGSFSTLEIQRTEQGDSAMYLCASNRWASTDTQYFGPGTRLTVL.

V usage is TRBV20-1 and J usage is TRBJ1-1; no clear D. CDR3 length equals 12 residues. V shed 6 bases and J shed 1 base, with 9 bases lying between them. Germline CDR1 DFQATT, CDR2 SNEGSKA (reference sequence). This CDR3 reads CSAGSGNTEAFF. DNA of the CDR3: TGCAGTGCGGGGTCGGGGAACACTGAAGCTTTCTTT.

This rearrangement joins TRBV11-2 to TRBJ2-1; possible D gene TRBD1, 5 bases. The CDR3 covers 15 residues. Per the germline V gene, CDR1 is SGHAT and CDR2 is FQNNGV. V dropped 6 bases and J dropped 0 bases, with 12 bases sitting between them. The DNA of the CDR3 is TGTGCCAGCAGTCAGGGAAAGAGCTCCTACAATGAGCAGTTCTTC. It yields the protein CASSQGKSSYNEQFF.

J is TRBJ2-1 and V is TRBV4-3; 8 bases match TRBD2. The CDR3 sequence is 17 residues long. V gave up 0 bases and J gave up 5 bases; unmatched junction bases: 9. Per the germline V gene, CDR1 is LGHNA and CDR2 is YSLEER. CDR3 in amino acids: CASSQDLLASGHNEQFF. The CDR3 coding sequence is TGCGCCAGCAGCCAAGATTTATTGGCTAGCGGGCACAATGAGCAGTTCTTC.

A few counts support this clonotype. The chain combines TRBV6-5 with TRBJ1-2; the D gene is possibly TRBD1 (6 bases). Germline V gives CDR1 MNHEY, CDR2 SVGAGI. Trimming took 3 bases from V and 4 from J, leaving 12 bases between them. The CDR3 runs to 14 residues. CDR3 coding DNA: TGTGCCAGCAGTTATTTAGCAGGGGTCTATGGCTACACCTTC. Protein sequence: CASSYLAGVYGYTF.

The chain has TRBV11-2 and TRBJ2-1; 8 nucleotides align to TRBD1. The CDR3 consists of 15 residues. Per germline, CDR1 SGHAT and CDR2 FQNNGV. V was pared by 6 bases and J by 4 bases, with 8 bases of the junction left unmatched. For the CDR3, the DNA is TGTGCCAGCAGGAAAGCAGGGACAGGTTACAATGAGCAGTTCTTC. It specifies CASRKAGTGYNEQFF.

V and J are TRBV6-1 and TRBJ1-2; D is unresolved. This CDR3 is 15 amino acids long. Germline V gene data show CDR1 as MNHNS and CDR2 as SASEGT. V was shortened by 3 bases and J by 8 bases, with 19 bases between the two germline ends. The CDR3 nucleotides read TGTGCCAGCAGTGACCCGACGTTCCGAAGGAGAGGCTACACCTTC. Translated: CASSDPTFRRRGYTF.

V is TRBV10-3 and J is TRBJ2-1; a weak D match, TRBD2 (5 bases). Germline V gene lookup returns CDR1 ENHRY and CDR2 SYGVKD. With 0 bases removed from V and 0 bases from J, the gap between germline ends came to 12 bases. The CDR3 contains 17 residues. Here the CDR3 reads CAISESDWGSSYNEQFF. CDR3 sequence (DNA): TGTGCCATCAGTGAGTCGGACTGGGGAAGCTCCTACAATGAGCAGTTCTTC.

The CDR3 spells CASRRPGVTDTQYF. The CDR3 coding sequence is TGCGCCAGCAGGAGGCCAGGGGTCACAGATACGCAGTATTTT. The chain links TRBV10-2 to TRBJ2-3, with D maybe TRBD1 (6 bases). V was clipped by 6 bases and J by 2 bases, with 12 bases between them. Germline CDR1 and CDR2: WSHSY and SAAADI. This CDR3 is built from 14 residues.

V usage is TRBV5-1 and J usage is TRBJ2-3; D is uncertain. Germline V CDR1 and CDR2: SGHRS, YFSETQ. Trimming cost V 0 bases and J 4 bases, with 9 bases left between them. The CDR3 has 14 residues. This CDR3 reads CASSLAESSDTQYF. CDR3 in DNA: TGCGCCAGCAGCTTGGCGGAGTCGTCAGATACGCAGTATTTT.

V is TRBV6-5 and J is TRBJ1-1; D might be TRBD1 (5 bases). V lost 8 bases, J lost 0 bases, and 16 bases lay in between. This CDR3 has 15 residues. Germline V gene data show CDR1 as MNHEY and CDR2 as SVGAGI. CDR3 protein: CASGFAAGVNTEAFF. The CDR3 coding sequence is TGTGCCAGCGGTTTCGCAGCGGGGGTGAACACTGAAGCTTTCTTT.

The rearrangement uses TRBV6-1 and TRBJ2-3; D may be TRBD1 (5 bases). The length of the CDR3 is 17 residues. Per germline, CDR1 MNHNS and CDR2 SASEGT. The germline V and J ends were trimmed by 7 bases and 4 bases, with 24 bases remaining between them. The chain's CDR3 is CASTKGRLRAHADTQYF. DNA for the CDR3: TGTGCCAGCACAAAGGGGCGTCTTAGGGCTCACGCAGATACGCAGTATTTT.

This clonotype has only a few counts. The chain is built from TRBV19 and TRBJ1-2; D is unresolved. The V end lost 6 bases, the J end lost 2 bases, and 4 bases lay between the germline ends. CDR3 length equals 11 residues. Germline values: CDR1 LNHDA, CDR2 SQIVND (reference sequence). CDR3 nucleotides: TGTGCCAGTAGGAGAAACTATGGCTACACCTTC. Its translation: CASRRNYGYTF.

The chain carries TRBV28 and TRBJ1-5; no clear D gene. Germline V lookup: CDR1 MDHEN, CDR2 SYDVKM. This CDR3 has 15 residues. V gave up 4 bases and J gave up 1 base, with 11 bases separating them. CDR3 in amino acids: CASSSPSDSNQPQHF. The CDR3, as DNA: TGTGCCAGCAGTTCCCCCTCCGACAGCAATCAGCCCCAGCATTTT.

There are a few counts of this clonotype. The gene calls are TRBV28 and TRBJ1-3, with D maybe TRBD1 (6 bases). The CDR3 is 12 amino acids. Per germline, CDR1 MDHEN and CDR2 SYDVKM. V shed 8 bases and J shed 8 bases, with 13 bases lying between them. The CDR3 loop is CASESRGDTIYF. CDR3 sequence (DNA): TGTGCCAGCGAAAGTAGGGGGGACACCATATATTTT.

A few counts support this clonotype. The genes are TRBV2 and TRBJ1-1, with no clear D. The CDR3 sequence is 13 residues long. The germline V and J ends were trimmed by 11 bases and 8 bases, with 21 bases remaining between them. The germline V gene has CDR1 SNHLY and CDR2 FYNNEI. The CDR3 DNA reads TGTGCCTCCAACCTCGAGCGCAGCGGGGAAGCTTTCTTT. This gives the protein CASNLERSGEAFF.

The genes are TRBV2 and TRBJ2-5; D ambiguous. This CDR3 has 13 residues. The V end was cut by 7 bases, the J end by 1 base, with 10 bases between. Germline CDR1 is SNHLY and CDR2 is FYNNEI. The CDR3 DNA is TGTGCCAGCACTCGCAGGTTCCAAGAGACCCAGTACTTC. Encoded protein: CASTRRFQETQYF.

V and J are TRBV11-2 and TRBJ2-7; D not certain. From germline, CDR1 is SGHAT and CDR2 FQNNGV. The CDR3 length is 12 residues. The ends were cut back, 0 bases at V and 7 bases at J, with 7 bases in the middle. The CDR3 spells CASSLDRREQYF. CDR3 nucleotides: TGTGCCAGCAGCTTAGATCGTCGGGAGCAGTACTTC.

This sequence joins TRBV28 and TRBJ1-1; TRBD1 might be the D (5 bases). Germline CDR1 MDHEN, CDR2 SYDVKM. The CDR3 extends over 17 amino acids. The V end was cut by 4 bases, the J end by 4 bases, with 22 bases between. The CDR3 DNA follows: TGTGCCAGCAGTTCCGACAGTTGGCTCGAGGTGGCCACTGAAGCTTTCTTT. Its protein is CASSSDSWLEVATEAFF. The whole variable domain, filled in from reference TRBV28 and TRBJ1-1, reads DVKVTQSSRYLVKRTGEKVFLECVQDMDHENMFWYRQDPGLGLRLIYFSYDVKMKEKGDIPEGYSVSREKKERFSLILESASTNQTSMYLCASSSDSWLEVATEAFFGQGTRLTVV.